This entry lists 20 T cell receptor beta chains sequenced from one sample in a study of lung T cells in sarcoidosis with Löfgren's syndrome. One entry per CDR3 protein, called by TCRdb with MiXCR from the reads. Among around 9,300 distinct CDR3 sequences listed, roughly 20% were seen once. The sequencing input was CD4+ T cells from bronchoalveolar lavage fluid. These receptors all stem from a human donor with sarcoidosis (Löfgren's syndrome or another form), or a control subject (not recorded which).

This clonotype was observed a few times. A read error is possible here, since a much larger clone lies one base away. The chain employs TRBV5-1 and TRBJ2-3, with D perhaps TRBD1 or TRBD2 (5 bases each). The CDR3 runs 17 residues. Germline CDR1 reads SGHRS; CDR2 reads YFSETQ. Deletions cut 2 bases from V and 2 bases from J, with 18 bases between. CDR3 DNA: TGCGCCAGCAGCTTCTCGGGACGGGGCTCGCCCACAGATACGCAGTATTTT. This gives the protein CASSFSGRGSPTDTQYF.

A single count supports this clonotype. One base away lies a much larger clone, so this may be a sequencing read error. The V and J genes are TRBV5-1 and TRBJ1-3; 9 positions agree with TRBD1. Per germline, CDR1 SGHRS and CDR2 YFSETQ. V shed 4 bases, J shed 4 bases, and the junction held 12 bases outside the gene matches. The CDR3 length is 17 residues. The CDR3 nucleotides are TGCGCCAGCAGCACTGCCCAACTGGGACAGGGAGGAAACACCATATATTTT. Amino acid sequence: CASSTAQLGQGGNTIYF.

The V call is TRBV28, the J call TRBJ1-2, with TRBD1 matching 9 bases. V was clipped by 9 bases and J by 5 bases; unmatched bases: 4. This CDR3 has 12 amino acids. Germline V gene lookup returns CDR1 MDHEN and CDR2 SYDVKM. CDR3 in DNA: TGTGCCAGTTCACAGGGGGCGTATGGCTACACCTTC. Protein product: CASSQGAYGYTF.

This clonotype was counted a few times. The chain joins TRBV7-9 to TRBJ1-4; D gene uncertain. There are 15 residues in the CDR3. Germline V gene lookup returns CDR1 SEHNR and CDR2 FQNEAQ (reference sequence). The V gene lost 4 bases and the J gene lost 0 bases, with 9 bases spanning the gap. The CDR3 region has the DNA TGTGCCAGCAGCTCCCGGACCGCAACTAATGAAAAACTGTTTTTT. It is translated as CASSSRTATNEKLFF.

This clonotype was picked up many times. The V call is TRBV19, the J call TRBJ1-5; D uncertain. The CDR3 covers 14 residues. Germline CDR1 is LNHDA and CDR2 is SQIVND (reference sequence). Between the trimmed V and J ends, which lost 5 bases and 6 bases, there was a span of 14 bases. The CDR3 DNA reads as TGTGCCAGTAGTCCTCGTCAGACCGGTCAGCCCCAGCATTTT. This codes for CASSPRQTGQPQHF.

The CDR3 region has the DNA TGTGCCAGCAGCTTTCGGGGACAGGGGGCTCTAGGCTACACCTTC. Translating gives CASSFRGQGALGYTF. J is TRBJ1-2 and V is TRBV7-2, with 12 bases aligning to TRBD1. The CDR3 has 15 residues. Looked up from germline, CDR1 is SGHTA and CDR2 is FQGNSA. Trimming at V came to 3 bases and at J to 8 bases, leaving 7 bases not matched to a gene.

This clonotype has just a few counts. The chain combines TRBV2 with TRBJ2-3; no definite D call. The CDR3 is 13 residues long. The germline V gene encodes CDR1 SNHLY and CDR2 FYNNEI. V was trimmed by 2 bases and J by 4 bases, leaving 7 bases between them. The CDR3: CASSEYGPDTQYF. Written as DNA, the CDR3 is TGTGCCAGCAGTGAATATGGACCAGATACGCAGTATTTT.

This clonotype was picked up a small number of times. This chain links TRBV12-3 or TRBV12-4 with TRBJ2-4, with D possibly matching TRBD2 (5 bases). The CDR3 is 15 residues long. V was trimmed by 1 base and J by 7 bases, leaving 14 bases between them. This CDR3 reads CASSLGGSPGNIQYF. CDR3 DNA: TGTGCCAGCAGTTTAGGGGGTAGCCCGGGGAACATTCAGTACTTC.

This clonotype appeared a few times. Since a much larger clone is just one base distant, this may be a read error. This chain links TRBV7-2 with TRBJ2-3; D is uncertain. CDR3 length: 13 amino acids. V was trimmed by 4 bases and J by 3 bases, leaving 8 bases between them. Germline CDR1 SGHTA, CDR2 FQGNSA. CDR3 nucleotides: TGTACCAGCAGCTATGGACCGACAGATACGCAGTATTTT. Translating gives CTSSYGPTDTQYF.

V and J are TRBV7-2 and TRBJ2-1; 7 bases match TRBD2. V lost 5 bases, J lost 6 bases, and 7 bases stayed unmatched. Germline CDR1 reads SGHTA; CDR2 reads FQGNSA. This CDR3 is built from 14 residues. CDR3 loop: CASSLWTRFNEQFF. The CDR3 DNA is TGTGCCAGCAGCCTCTGGACTAGATTCAATGAGCAGTTCTTC.

In its sample, this clonotype was seen a few times. The CDR3 bases are TGTGCCAGCAGGTTGGGAGGCGGCGAGACCCAGTACTTC. Residues: CASRLGGGETQYF. The chain couples TRBV7-2 to TRBJ2-5; a weak D match, TRBD2 (6 bases). This CDR3 has 13 amino acids. Trimming removed 6 bases at V and 5 bases at J, with 13 bases between. Germline CDR1 is SGHTA and CDR2 is FQGNSA.

This clonotype has only one observation. This rearrangement joins TRBV6-5 to TRBJ2-7; D is undetermined. The CDR3 consists of 14 residues. The V end lost 6 bases, the J end lost 2 bases, and 14 bases lay between the germline ends. Germline V CDR1 and CDR2: MNHEY, SVGAGI. The CDR3 reads CASSTDRAPYEQYF. In DNA form, the CDR3 reads TGTGCCAGCAGCACCGATAGAGCCCCCTACGAGCAGTACTTC.

The V gene is TRBV5-1, the J gene TRBJ1-3, with D perhaps matching TRBD1 (6 bases). CDR1 is SGHRS, CDR2 YFSETQ, per germline. The CDR3 has 15 residues. With 0 bases removed from V and 3 bases from J, the gap between germline ends came to 10 bases. The CDR3 coding sequence is TGCGCCAGCAGCTTGGAGGGGGATCTTGGAAACACCATATATTTT. Protein: CASSLEGDLGNTIYF.

This clonotype occurred many times. The chain combines TRBV20-1 with TRBJ2-3; TRBD2 agrees at 10 bases. The V segment lost 5 bases and the J segment 6 bases; nucleotides outside the gene matches: 14. This CDR3 comprises 16 residues. Per the germline V gene, CDR1 is DFQATT and CDR2 is SNEGSKA (reference sequence). For the CDR3, the DNA is TGCAGTGCTCTTCGTCCTAGCGGGGGCTTCGCCGATACGCAGTATTTT. Encoded protein: CSALRPSGGFADTQYF.

This clonotype was detected ten times or more. The chain uses TRBV6-1 and TRBJ1-1; D gene ambiguous. Deletions cut 7 bases from V and 7 bases from J, with 13 bases between. Germline CDR1 MNHNS, CDR2 SASEGT. The CDR3 totals 12 residues. The CDR3: CASKVPGNEAFF. CDR3 nucleotide sequence: TGTGCCAGCAAGGTTCCGGGGAATGAAGCTTTCTTT.

This clonotype was seen only a few times. This chain links TRBV4-2 with TRBJ2-3, with 7 nucleotides matching TRBD2. The V gene's germline CDR1 is LGHNA and CDR2 YNFKEQ. This CDR3 comprises 15 residues. The V segment lost 4 bases and the J segment 2 bases; nucleotides outside the gene matches: 6. CDR3: CASSPLRGFTDTQYF. As DNA, the CDR3 is TGTGCCAGCAGCCCCCTGCGGGGGTTCACAGATACGCAGTATTTT.

Ten or more counts support this clonotype. V gene TRBV2 combines with J gene TRBJ2-1; D not certain. CDR1 is SNHLY, CDR2 FYNNEI, per germline. This CDR3 comprises 13 residues. V gave up 6 bases and J gave up 3 bases, with 9 bases separating them. CDR3 sequence reads: CASRIGGYNEQFF. The CDR3 DNA is TGTGCCAGCAGAATTGGCGGCTACAATGAGCAGTTCTTC.

A remark on this clonotype: The germline gene is not matched at one end of the junction; a read error may be the cause. This chain uses TRBV18 with TRBJ2-1; D is possibly TRBD2 (6 bases). CDR1 and CDR2 from the germline V gene are KGHSH and LQKENI. The CDR3 contains 12 residues. CDR3 residues: CASSPNFRDSIF. The CDR3 DNA reads as TGCGCCAGCTCACCAAATTTTCGGGACTCTATCTTC.

A remark on this clonotype: An end of the junction differs from the germline gene, which may be a read error. The chain has TRBV7-9 and TRBJ1-2; 7 bases map to TRBD1. Per germline, CDR1 SEHNR and CDR2 FQNEAQ (reference sequence). The CDR3 loop spans 15 amino acids. The CDR3 sequence is CAGSPFVDRVYGYTF. The DNA for the CDR3 is TGTGCCGGCAGCCCTTTCGTCGACAGGGTTTATGGCTACACCTTC. The entire variable domain, with the rest obtained from reference TRBV7-9 and TRBJ1-2, is as follows: DTGVSQNPRHKITKRGQNVTFRCDPISEHNRLYWYRQTLGQGPEFLTYFQNEAQLEKSRLLSDRFSAERPKGSFSTLEIQRTEQGDSAMYLCAGSPFVDRVYGYTFGSGTRLTVV.

This clonotype was recorded a few times. The chain joins TRBV5-4 to TRBJ1-1; 7 nucleotides match TRBD1. Germline CDR1 and CDR2: SGHNT and YYREEE (reference sequence). There are 14 residues in the CDR3. The J segment lost 0 bases and the V segment lost 10 bases, leaving 9 bases of the junction unmatched. CDR3 coding DNA: TGTGCCGCAGCCCCGGGACAGATGAACACTGAAGCTTTCTTT. This gives the protein CAAAPGQMNTEAFF.